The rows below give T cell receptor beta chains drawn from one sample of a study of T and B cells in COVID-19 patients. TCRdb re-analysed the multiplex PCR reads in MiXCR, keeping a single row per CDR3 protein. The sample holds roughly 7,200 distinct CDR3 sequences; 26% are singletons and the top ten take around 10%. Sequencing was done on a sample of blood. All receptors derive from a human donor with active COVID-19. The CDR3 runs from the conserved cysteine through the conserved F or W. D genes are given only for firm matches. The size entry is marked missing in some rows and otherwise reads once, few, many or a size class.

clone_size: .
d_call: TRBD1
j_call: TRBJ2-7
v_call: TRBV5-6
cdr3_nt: TGTGCCAGCAGCTTCAGGGGGTCCTACGAGCAGTACTTC
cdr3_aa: CASSFRGSYEQYF

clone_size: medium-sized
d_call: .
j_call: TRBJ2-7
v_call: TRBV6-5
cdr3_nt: TGTGCCAGCAGGCGGGACAGAGCTTACGAGCAGTACTTC
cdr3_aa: CASRRDRAYEQYF

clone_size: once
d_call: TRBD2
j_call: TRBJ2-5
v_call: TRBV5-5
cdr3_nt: TGTGCCAGCAGCCAGGGACTAGCGGGAGCAGAGACCCAGTACTTC
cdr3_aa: CASSQGLAGAETQYF

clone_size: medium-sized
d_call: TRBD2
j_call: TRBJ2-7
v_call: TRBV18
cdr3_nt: TGTGCCAGCTCACCACCTTCGTCTAGCGGGAGAGGGGAGCAGTACTTC
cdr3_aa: CASSPPSSSGRGEQYF

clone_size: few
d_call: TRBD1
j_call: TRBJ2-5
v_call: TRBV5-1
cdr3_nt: TGCGCCAGCAGCTTGGGACAGGGGGAAGAGACCCAGTACTTC
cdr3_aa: CASSLGQGEETQYF

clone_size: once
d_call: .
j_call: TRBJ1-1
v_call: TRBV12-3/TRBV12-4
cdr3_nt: TGTGCCAGCAGTCTTGCGCCCAGGGGAGGGAACACTGAAGCTTTATTT
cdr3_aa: CASSLAPRGGNTEALF

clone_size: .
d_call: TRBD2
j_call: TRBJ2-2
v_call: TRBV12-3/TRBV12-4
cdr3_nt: TGTGCCAGCAGTTTCGCCACTAGCGGGAGGAACACCGGGGAGCTGTTTTTT
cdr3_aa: CASSFATSGRNTGELFF

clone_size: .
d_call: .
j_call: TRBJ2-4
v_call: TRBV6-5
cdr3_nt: TGTGCCAGCAGCCACAACCTAGCCAAAAACATTCAGTACTTC
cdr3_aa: CASSHNLAKNIQYF

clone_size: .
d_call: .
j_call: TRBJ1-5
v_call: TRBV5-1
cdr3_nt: TGCGCCAGCAGCTTAGGGGGGCCCAATCAGCCCCAGCATTTT
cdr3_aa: CASSLGGPNQPQHF

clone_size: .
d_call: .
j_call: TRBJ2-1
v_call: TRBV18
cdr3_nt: TGTGCCAGCTCATTTCAAGAAGGGGGTTGGAACAATGAGCAGTTCTTC
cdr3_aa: CASSFQEGGWNNEQFF

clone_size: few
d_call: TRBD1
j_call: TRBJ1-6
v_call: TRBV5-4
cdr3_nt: TGTGCCAGCAGCGTGGACAGGGGTAATTCACCCCTCCACTTT
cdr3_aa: CASSVDRGNSPLHF

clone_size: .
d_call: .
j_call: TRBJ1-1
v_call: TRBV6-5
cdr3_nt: TGTGCCAGCACGGTTGAGGGATTGAACACTGAAGCTTTCTTT
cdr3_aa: CASTVEGLNTEAFF

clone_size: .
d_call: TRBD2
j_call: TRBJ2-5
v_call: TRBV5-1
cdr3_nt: TGCGCCAGCAGCTTGGATGGACTAGCGGGAAGGAAGACCCAGTACTTC
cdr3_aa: CASSLDGLAGRKTQYF

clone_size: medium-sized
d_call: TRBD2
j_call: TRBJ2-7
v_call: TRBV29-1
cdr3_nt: TGCAGCGTTGGGGAGGGGGAAGTAGCGGGAATTTTCTACGAGCAGTACTTC
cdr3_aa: CSVGEGEVAGIFYEQYF

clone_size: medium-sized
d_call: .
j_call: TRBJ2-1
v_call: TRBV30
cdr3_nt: TGTGCCTGGAGTGGTCGAAACGAGCAGTTCTTC
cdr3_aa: CAWSGRNEQFF

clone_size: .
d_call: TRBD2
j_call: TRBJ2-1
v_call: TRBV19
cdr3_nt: TGTGCCAGTAGTATGGGGGCTAGCGGGAGGGCCTGGTCTTTTAATGAGCAGTTCTTC
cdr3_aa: CASSMGASGRAWSFNEQFF

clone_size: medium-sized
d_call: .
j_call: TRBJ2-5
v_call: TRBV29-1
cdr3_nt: TGCAGCGTTGAAGTGTTCAGGTCGGGGGAGACCCAGTACTTC
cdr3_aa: CSVEVFRSGETQYF

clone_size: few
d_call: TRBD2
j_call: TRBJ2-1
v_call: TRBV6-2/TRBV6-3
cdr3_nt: TGTGCCAGCAGACTAGCGGGCCTCTCCTACAATGAGCAGTTCTTC
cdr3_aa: CASRLAGLSYNEQFF

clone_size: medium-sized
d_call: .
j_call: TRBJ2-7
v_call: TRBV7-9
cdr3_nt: TGTGCCAGCAGCTTGAGCCCGACGAAGACCGGGCAGTACTTC
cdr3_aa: CASSLSPTKTGQYF

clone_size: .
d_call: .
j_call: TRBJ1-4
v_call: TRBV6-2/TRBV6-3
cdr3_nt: TGTGCCAGCAGCCAAGCGCAGGAAAAACTGTTTTTT
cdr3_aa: CASSQAQEKLFF

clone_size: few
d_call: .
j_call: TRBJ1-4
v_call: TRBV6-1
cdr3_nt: TGTGCCAGCAGTGAGGCCGACCGGGGTGAAAAACTGTTTTTT
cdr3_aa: CASSEADRGEKLFF

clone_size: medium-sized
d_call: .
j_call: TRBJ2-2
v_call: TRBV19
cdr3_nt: TGTGCCAGTACTAATAAGGAGGGACTTCTAACGGGGACCGGGGAGCTGTTTTTT
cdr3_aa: CASTNKEGLLTGTGELFF

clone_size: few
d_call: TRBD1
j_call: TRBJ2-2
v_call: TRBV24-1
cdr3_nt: TGTGCCACCAGTGACGGGGGACAGGACACCGGGGAGCTGTTTTTT
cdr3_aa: CATSDGGQDTGELFF

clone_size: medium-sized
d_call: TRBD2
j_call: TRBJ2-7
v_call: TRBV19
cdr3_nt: TGTGCCAGTAGTATCCTAGCGGGGAGCAACGAGCAGTACTTC
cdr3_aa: CASSILAGSNEQYF

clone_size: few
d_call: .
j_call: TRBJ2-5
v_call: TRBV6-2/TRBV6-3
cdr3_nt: TGTGCCAGCAGTTACAAAGGTTCAGGGCCCGGGGGGACCCAGTACTTC
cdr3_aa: CASSYKGSGPGGTQYF

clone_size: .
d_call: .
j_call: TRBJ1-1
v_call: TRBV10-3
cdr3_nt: TGTGCCACCCAGGCAGGGAACACTGAAGCTTTCTTT
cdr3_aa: CATQAGNTEAFF

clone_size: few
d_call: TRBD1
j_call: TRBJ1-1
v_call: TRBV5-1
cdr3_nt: TGCGCCAGCAGCTCGGGACAGGAGAACACTGAAGCTTTCTTT
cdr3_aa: CASSSGQENTEAFF

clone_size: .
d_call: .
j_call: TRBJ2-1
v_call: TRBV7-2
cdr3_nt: TGTGCCAGCAGCTTAGTACTCTCCGAGCAGTTCTTC
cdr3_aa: CASSLVLSEQFF

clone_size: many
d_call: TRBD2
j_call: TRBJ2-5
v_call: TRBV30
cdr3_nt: TGTGCCTGGAGTGCCAAAGCGTGGGGGGGGGAGACCCAGTACTTC
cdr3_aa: CAWSAKAWGGETQYF

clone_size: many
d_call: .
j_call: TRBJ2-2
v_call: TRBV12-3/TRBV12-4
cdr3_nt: TGTGCCAGCAAACAGCGAGAGGGATTTGGGAACACCGGGGAGCTGTTTTTT
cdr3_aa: CASKQREGFGNTGELFF

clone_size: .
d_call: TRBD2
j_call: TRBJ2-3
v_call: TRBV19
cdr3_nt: TGTGCCAGTAGCCCGGTTGGCGGGAGGGCCGGAGATACGCAGTATTTT
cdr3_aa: CASSPVGGRAGDTQYF

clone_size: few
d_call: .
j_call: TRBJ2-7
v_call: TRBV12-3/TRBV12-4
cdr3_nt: TGTGCCAGCAGTTTTACCGGACAGTCCTACGAGCAGTACTTC
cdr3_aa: CASSFTGQSYEQYF

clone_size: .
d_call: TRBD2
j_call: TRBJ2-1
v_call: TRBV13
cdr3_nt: TGTGCCAGCAGCCTAAGACTAGCGCAAAACAATGAGCAGTTCTTC
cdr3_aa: CASSLRLAQNNEQFF

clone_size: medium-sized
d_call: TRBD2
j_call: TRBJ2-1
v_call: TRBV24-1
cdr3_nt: TGTGCCATCGGGACTAGCTACAATGAGCAGTTCTTC
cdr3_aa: CAIGTSYNEQFF

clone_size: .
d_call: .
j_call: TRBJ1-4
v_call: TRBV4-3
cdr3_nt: TGCGCCAGCAGCCAAGCCGCTTGGCGGGAACTGTTTTTT
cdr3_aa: CASSQAAWRELFF

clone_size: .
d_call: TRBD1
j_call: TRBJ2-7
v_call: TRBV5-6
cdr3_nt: TGTGTCAGCACCTTATCCGGGACAGTCTACGAGCAGTACTTC
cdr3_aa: CVSTLSGTVYEQYF

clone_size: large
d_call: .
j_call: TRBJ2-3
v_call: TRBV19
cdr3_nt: TGTGCCAGTAGTATGACGGATACGCAGTATTTT
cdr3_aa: CASSMTDTQYF

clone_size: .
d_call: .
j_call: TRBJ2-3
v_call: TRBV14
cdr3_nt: TGTGCCAGCAGCCAACACTGGGGGACGAGCACAGATACGCAGTATTTT
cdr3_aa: CASSQHWGTSTDTQYF

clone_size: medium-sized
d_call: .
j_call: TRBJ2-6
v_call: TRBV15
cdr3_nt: TGTGCCACCAGCAGTCGGGGCTCTGGGGCCAACGTCCTGACTTTC
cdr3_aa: CATSSRGSGANVLTF

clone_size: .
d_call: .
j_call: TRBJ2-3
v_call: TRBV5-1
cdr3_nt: TGCGCCAGCAGCTTGGTGTCTACTATTAGGCTCGTGTTTAGCACAGATACGCAGTATTTT
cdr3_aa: CASSLVSTIRLVFSTDTQYF

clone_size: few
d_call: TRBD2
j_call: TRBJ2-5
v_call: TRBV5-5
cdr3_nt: TGTGCCAGCAGCTTGGCCAGACTAGCGGGAGAGACCCAGTACTTC
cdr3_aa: CASSLARLAGETQYF

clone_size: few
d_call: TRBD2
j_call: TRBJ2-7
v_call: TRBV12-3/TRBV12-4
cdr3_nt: TGTGCCAGCAGTACCCGGGGACTAGGCTACGAGCAGTACTTC
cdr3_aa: CASSTRGLGYEQYF